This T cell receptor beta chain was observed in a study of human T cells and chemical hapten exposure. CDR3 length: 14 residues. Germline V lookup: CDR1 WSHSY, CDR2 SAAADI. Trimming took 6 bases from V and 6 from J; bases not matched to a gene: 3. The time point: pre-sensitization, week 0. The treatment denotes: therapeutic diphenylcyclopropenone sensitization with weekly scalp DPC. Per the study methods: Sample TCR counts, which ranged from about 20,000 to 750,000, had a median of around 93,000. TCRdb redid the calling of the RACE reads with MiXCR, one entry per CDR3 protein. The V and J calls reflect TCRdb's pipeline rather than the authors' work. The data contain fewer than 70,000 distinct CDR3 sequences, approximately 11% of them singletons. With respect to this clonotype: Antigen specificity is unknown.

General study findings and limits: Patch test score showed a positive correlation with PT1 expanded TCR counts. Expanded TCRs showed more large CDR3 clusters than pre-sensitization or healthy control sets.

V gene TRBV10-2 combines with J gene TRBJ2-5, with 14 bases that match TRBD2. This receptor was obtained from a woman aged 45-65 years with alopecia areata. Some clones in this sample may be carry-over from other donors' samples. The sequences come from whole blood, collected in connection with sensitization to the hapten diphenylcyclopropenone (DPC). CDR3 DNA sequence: TGCGCCAGCAGCGGGACTAGCGGGAGCAAGACCCAGTACTTC. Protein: CASSGTSGSKTQYF.